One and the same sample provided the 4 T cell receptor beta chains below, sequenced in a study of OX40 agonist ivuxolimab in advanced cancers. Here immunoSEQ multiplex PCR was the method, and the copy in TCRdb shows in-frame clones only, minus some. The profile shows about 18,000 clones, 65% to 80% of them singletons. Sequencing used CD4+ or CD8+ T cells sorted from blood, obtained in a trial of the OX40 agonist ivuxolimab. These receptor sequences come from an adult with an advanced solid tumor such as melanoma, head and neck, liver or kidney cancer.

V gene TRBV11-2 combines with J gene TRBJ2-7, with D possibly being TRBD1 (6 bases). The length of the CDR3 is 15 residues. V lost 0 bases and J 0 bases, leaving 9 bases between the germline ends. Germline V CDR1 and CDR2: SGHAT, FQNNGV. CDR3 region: CASSLEWDTSYEQYF. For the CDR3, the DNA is TGTGCCAGCAGCTTAGAATGGGACACCTCCTACGAGCAGTACTTC.

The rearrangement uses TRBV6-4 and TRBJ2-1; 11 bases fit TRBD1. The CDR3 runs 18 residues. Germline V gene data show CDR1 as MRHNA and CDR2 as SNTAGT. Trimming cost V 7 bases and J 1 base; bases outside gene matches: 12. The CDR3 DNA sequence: TGTGCCAGCACTTGGACAGGGGGCGAGGCCTTTTCCTACAATGAGCAGTTCTTC. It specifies CASTWTGGEAFSYNEQFF.

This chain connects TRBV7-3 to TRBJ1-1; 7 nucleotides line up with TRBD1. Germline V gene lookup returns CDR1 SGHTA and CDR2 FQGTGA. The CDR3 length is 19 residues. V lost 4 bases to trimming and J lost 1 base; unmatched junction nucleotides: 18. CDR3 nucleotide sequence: TGTGCCAGCAGCTCCCTAGACGGACAGGTGGTGGCAGGGAACACTGAAGCTTTCTTT. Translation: CASSSLDGQVVAGNTEAFF.

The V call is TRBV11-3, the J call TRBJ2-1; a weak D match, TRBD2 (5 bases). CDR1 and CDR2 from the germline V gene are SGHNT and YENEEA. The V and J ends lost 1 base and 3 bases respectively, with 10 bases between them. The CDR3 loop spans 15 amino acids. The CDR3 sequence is CASSLGLALYNEQFF. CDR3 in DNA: TGTGCCAGCAGCTTAGGGTTAGCGCTCTACAATGAGCAGTTCTTC.